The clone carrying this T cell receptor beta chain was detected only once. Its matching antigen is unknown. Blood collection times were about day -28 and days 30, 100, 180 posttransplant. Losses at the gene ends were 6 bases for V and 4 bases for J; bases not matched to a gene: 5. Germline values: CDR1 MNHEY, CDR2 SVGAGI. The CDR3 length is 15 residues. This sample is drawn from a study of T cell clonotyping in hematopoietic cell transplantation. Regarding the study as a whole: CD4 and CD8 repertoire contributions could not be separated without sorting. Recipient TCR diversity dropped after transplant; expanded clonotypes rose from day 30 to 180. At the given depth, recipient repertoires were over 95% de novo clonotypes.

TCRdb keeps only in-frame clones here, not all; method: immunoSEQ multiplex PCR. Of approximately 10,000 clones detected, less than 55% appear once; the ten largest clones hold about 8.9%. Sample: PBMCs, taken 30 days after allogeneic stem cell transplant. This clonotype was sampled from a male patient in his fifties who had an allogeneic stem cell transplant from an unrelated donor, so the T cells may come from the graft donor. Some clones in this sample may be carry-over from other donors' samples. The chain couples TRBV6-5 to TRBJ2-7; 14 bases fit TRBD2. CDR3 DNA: TGTGCCAGCAGACCCCGACTAGCGGGGGGGTACGAGCAGTACTTC. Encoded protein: CASRPRLAGGYEQYF.